This T cell receptor beta chain was recovered during a study of T cells expressing NK-cell markers. Across the whole study: Sorted CD3+CD56-NKG2C+, CD3+CD56+NKG2C- and CD3+CD56+NKG2C+ T cells were the source of the TCR beta repertoires. Within the sequenced cohort of eight donors, seven exhibited HCMV seropositivity and one was seronegative.

The V gene's germline CDR1 is SEHNR and CDR2 FQNEAQ (reference sequence). The CDR3 extends over 16 amino acids. Each CDR3 protein gets one entry in TCRdb, which reprocessed the 5' RACE reads and gives no DNA. This repertoire comprises about 5,000 distinct CDR3 sequences; its ten largest clones make up 13% to 15%. Material for sequencing was blood T cells: a sorted CD56 or NKG2C T cell subset, CD4+ or CD8+ T cells, or bulk PBMC T cells (not recorded which). This receptor was identified in a man younger than 35 in good health. This chain uses TRBV7-9 with TRBJ2-1; lacking DNA, the TRBD2 call made by TCRdb goes unchecked. CDR3 sequence: CASSPPRSSSYNEQFF.